Listed below are T cell receptor beta chains from one sample, sequenced in a study of identical twins. Each CDR3 protein is one row after TCRdb ran MiXCR on the 5' RACE reads. The table includes roughly 350,000 distinct CDR3 sequences, 7% to 9.5% detected once. Sequences were obtained from naive T cells sorted from blood. These receptors originate from a woman in her forties or fifties in good health. CDR3s include the opening cysteine and the closing phenylalanine or tryptophan. The order of the fields is D gene, V gene, J gene, clone size, CDR3 length, CDR3 DNA, CDR3 protein. D genes are given only for firm matches. For some rows the clone size is stated as once, few or many, or as a class when expanded; others skip it.

D gene: NA; V gene: TRBV12-3/TRBV12-4; J gene: TRBJ1-1; clone size: NA; CDR3 length: 14; CDR3 DNA: TGTGCCAGCAGTTTGGGTCAAGTCGAGCGGGAAGCTTTCTTT; CDR3 protein: CASSLGQVEREAFF
D gene: NA; V gene: TRBV5-1; J gene: TRBJ1-2; clone size: NA; CDR3 length: 13; CDR3 DNA: TGCGCCAGCAGCTTGGATGTGTTCTATGGCTACACCTTC; CDR3 protein: CASSLDVFYGYTF
D gene: TRBD2; V gene: TRBV6-1; J gene: TRBJ2-1; clone size: once; CDR3 length: 14; CDR3 DNA: TGTGCCAGCTTGTTAGCGGGATTTAATGATGAGCAGTTCTTC; CDR3 protein: CASLLAGFNDEQFF
D gene: TRBD1; V gene: TRBV29-1; J gene: TRBJ1-1; clone size: NA; CDR3 length: 13; CDR3 DNA: TGCAGCGTTGACCCCGACAGGGGAACTGAAGCTTTCTTT; CDR3 protein: CSVDPDRGTEAFF
D gene: NA; V gene: TRBV5-1; J gene: TRBJ2-7; clone size: NA; CDR3 length: 14; CDR3 DNA: TGCGCCAGCACCGGGACGGCGGATCGTGGGGAGCAGTACTTC; CDR3 protein: CASTGTADRGEQYF
D gene: TRBD1; V gene: TRBV4-1; J gene: TRBJ1-2; clone size: few; CDR3 length: 15; CDR3 DNA: TGCGCCAGCAGCCACAGTTCACAGGGGGGAGATGGCTACACCTTC; CDR3 protein: CASSHSSQGGDGYTF
D gene: TRBD2; V gene: TRBV6-5; J gene: TRBJ2-1; clone size: NA; CDR3 length: 15; CDR3 DNA: TGTGCCAGCACGGGCGGGACTAGCGGGAGAAATGAGCAGTTCTTC; CDR3 protein: CASTGGTSGRNEQFF
D gene: TRBD1; V gene: TRBV6-1; J gene: TRBJ1-1; clone size: many; CDR3 length: 15; CDR3 DNA: TGTGCCAGCAGTGTCAGGGGGCCCATGAACACTGAAGCTTTCTTT; CDR3 protein: CASSVRGPMNTEAFF
D gene: NA; V gene: TRBV20-1; J gene: TRBJ1-5; clone size: many; CDR3 length: 12; CDR3 DNA: TGCAGTGCGGGGGGAGTGGGTCAGCCCCAGCATTTT; CDR3 protein: CSAGGVGQPQHF
D gene: TRBD2; V gene: TRBV29-1; J gene: TRBJ2-3; clone size: few; CDR3 length: 13; CDR3 DNA: TGCAGCGTCCTAGCGGCTAGCACAGATACGCAGTATTTT; CDR3 protein: CSVLAASTDTQYF
D gene: NA; V gene: TRBV5-5; J gene: TRBJ2-1; clone size: few; CDR3 length: 14; CDR3 DNA: TGTGCCAGCAGCTTGGATGGTTACTACAATGAGCAGTTCTTC; CDR3 protein: CASSLDGYYNEQFF
D gene: NA; V gene: TRBV12-3/TRBV12-4; J gene: TRBJ2-7; clone size: many; CDR3 length: 12; CDR3 DNA: TGTGCCAGCAGTTTAGGATGGAACGAGCAGTACTTC; CDR3 protein: CASSLGWNEQYF
D gene: NA; V gene: TRBV20-1; J gene: TRBJ1-1; clone size: few; CDR3 length: 13; CDR3 DNA: TGCAGTGCTAAAGCGACACCGAACACTGAAGCTTTCTTT; CDR3 protein: CSAKATPNTEAFF
D gene: NA; V gene: TRBV7-9; J gene: TRBJ2-6; clone size: few; CDR3 length: 14; CDR3 DNA: TGTGCCAGCAGCCCGTTCTCTGGGGCCAACGTCCTGACTTTC; CDR3 protein: CASSPFSGANVLTF
D gene: NA; V gene: TRBV28; J gene: TRBJ2-7; clone size: NA; CDR3 length: 12; CDR3 DNA: TGTGCCAGCAGTTTTACCAGGGACGATCAGTACTTC; CDR3 protein: CASSFTRDDQYF